These 18 T cell receptor beta chains originate from one sample sequenced in a study of T cell changes during pregnancy in multiple sclerosis. Sequencing was performed with immunoSEQ multiplex PCR; in TCRdb, only in-frame clones are kept and a portion is missing. This table has some 20,000 clones, 80% to 90% appearing once. Sequences were derived from CD8+ T cells from peripheral blood mononuclear cells, sampled after pregnancy. The receptor source for this set is a female donor in good health, enrolled as a control in a pregnancy study.

The chain recombines TRBV9 with TRBJ2-3; 10 positions agree with TRBD1. V trimming: 3 bases; J trimming: 4 bases; junction bases outside the gene matches: 8. Germline assignment: CDR1 SGDLS and CDR2 YYNGEE. This CDR3 contains 16 residues. The CDR3 sequence: CASSAATGGEADTQYF. In nucleotides, the CDR3 is TGTGCCAGCAGCGCCGCGACAGGGGGCGAAGCAGATACGCAGTATTTT.

This clone was picked up a small number of times. The CDR3 sequence: CASSQYGGAYEQYF. The DNA for the CDR3 is TGCGCCAGCAGCCAGTACGGGGGGGCCTACGAGCAGTACTTC. This chain connects TRBV4-3 to TRBJ2-7; the match to TRBD2 covers 8 bases. Germline V gene lookup returns CDR1 LGHNA and CDR2 YSLEER. V was pared by 3 bases and J by 2 bases, with 3 bases of the junction left unmatched. This CDR3 comprises 14 residues.

The V gene is TRBV12-5, the J gene TRBJ1-2, with 8 bases aligning to TRBD1. After removal of 6 bases from V and 8 bases from J, the junction contained 8 bases not matched to a gene. CDR3 size: 13 residues. Germline V gene data show CDR1 as LGHNT and CDR2 as FRNRAP. In DNA, the CDR3 is TGTGCTAGTGGCTGGACAGGGTTTGGGGGCTACACCTTC. Translated: CASGWTGFGGYTF.

This chain joins TRBV19 and TRBJ1-1; D is possibly TRBD1 (6 bases). V was cut by 3 bases and J by 5 bases, with 19 bases left in between. This CDR3 contains 16 residues. CDR1 and CDR2 (germline): LNHDA, SQIVND (reference sequence). CDR3 region: CASSIIGDNRDTEAFF. The CDR3 nucleotides read TGTGCCAGTAGTATCATAGGAGATAACAGGGATACTGAAGCTTTCTTT.

This chain connects TRBV14 to TRBJ1-2, with D unresolved. The CDR3 extends over 14 amino acids. The V and J ends lost 3 bases and 6 bases respectively, with 14 bases between them. Germline CDR1 SGHDN, CDR2 FVKESK. The DNA for the CDR3 is TGTGCCAGCAGCCAGGGCAGGCTGAAAAATGGCTACACCTTC. The encoded protein is CASSQGRLKNGYTF.

This clone was seen more than once but under ten times. The CDR3 spells CASSDSSGGASTDTQYF. The CDR3 DNA sequence: TGTGCCAGCAGTGACTCTAGCGGGGGGGCTAGCACAGATACGCAGTATTTT. The rearrangement links TRBV6-4 to TRBJ2-3, with 11 bases fitting TRBD2. CDR3 length: 17 residues. After removal of 0 bases from V and 0 bases from J, the junction contained 2 bases not matched to a gene. The germline V gene has CDR1 MRHNA and CDR2 SNTAGT.

The rearrangement uses TRBV27 and TRBJ1-2; D may be TRBD1 (6 bases). Deletions cut 4 bases from V and 5 bases from J, with 11 bases between. There are 13 residues in the CDR3. Germline lookup yields CDR1 MNHEY and CDR2 SMNVEV (reference sequence). CDR3 protein: CASSSGGRYGYTF. The DNA for the CDR3 is TGTGCCAGCAGTTCCGGGGGGCGTTATGGCTACACCTTC.

This chain connects TRBV2 to TRBJ1-2; TRBD1 might be the D (5 bases). V shed 6 bases and J shed 6 bases, with 14 bases lying between them. Germline values: CDR1 SNHLY, CDR2 FYNNEI. This CDR3 spans 13 amino acids. CDR3 coding DNA: TGTGCCAGCAGCGCCCGACAGTTTGATGGCTACACCTTC. Protein product: CASSARQFDGYTF.

The V and J genes are TRBV6-5 and TRBJ1-2, with TRBD1 matching over 7 bases. Losses at the gene ends were 4 bases for V and 2 bases for J; bases not matched to a gene: 10. The CDR3 consists of 16 residues. The germline V gene has CDR1 MNHEY and CDR2 SVGAGI. Here the CDR3 reads CASSSHRTGKNYGYTF. Written as DNA, the CDR3 is TGTGCCAGCAGTTCCCATCGGACAGGAAAAAACTATGGCTACACCTTC.

The rearrangement links TRBV7-9 to TRBJ1-1; 8 bases agree with TRBD1. Germline-derived CDR1 and CDR2 are SEHNR and FQNEAQ (reference sequence). V gave up 2 bases and J gave up 5 bases; unmatched junction bases: 4. This CDR3 spans 14 amino acids. The CDR3 spells CASSLQGAGTEAFF. Written as DNA, the CDR3 is TGTGCCAGCAGCTTACAGGGGGCAGGAACTGAAGCTTTCTTT.

This clone appeared a few times. The J gene is TRBJ1-2, the V gene TRBV19, with 7 bases lining up with TRBD1. Unmatched junction bases numbered 2, after V lost 8 bases and J lost 2 bases. The CDR3 sequence is 12 residues long. Germline loops: CDR1 LNHDA, CDR2 SQIVND (reference sequence). The CDR3 coding sequence is TGTGCCAGTGACAGGGAAAACTATGGCTACACCTTC. This encodes CASDRENYGYTF.

The V gene is TRBV4-2, the J gene TRBJ2-7; a weak D match, TRBD2 (6 bases). The CDR3 has 15 amino acids. Germline CDR1 and CDR2: LGHNA and YNFKEQ. The V end was cut by 0 bases, the J end by 2 bases, with 11 bases between. This CDR3 reads CASSQEPSEAYEQYF. The DNA of the CDR3 is TGTGCCAGCAGCCAAGAGCCTAGCGAAGCCTACGAGCAGTACTTC.

The chain has TRBV30 and TRBJ2-7; no firm D call. V lost 3 bases to trimming and J lost 0 bases, with 12 bases between them. CDR1 GTSNPN and CDR2 SVGIG come from the germline V gene (reference sequence). The CDR3 sequence is 14 residues long. In nucleotides, the CDR3 is TGTGCCTGGAGGATAGACTTCTCCTCCTACGAGCAGTACTTC. Translating it yields CAWRIDFSSYEQYF.

V and J are TRBV19 and TRBJ1-6; D gene uncertain. The V gene's germline CDR1 is LNHDA and CDR2 SQIVND (reference sequence). CDR3 length equals 15 residues. V lost 2 bases and J lost 7, with 12 bases in between. This CDR3 is CASSITSDINSPLHF. Written as DNA, the CDR3 is TGTGCCAGTAGTATAACATCCGATATCAATTCACCCCTCCACTTT.

The rearrangement joins TRBV30 to TRBJ1-1; possibly TRBD1 for D (5 bases). The ends were cut back, 0 bases at V and 5 bases at J, with 7 bases in the middle. Germline assignment: CDR1 GTSNPN and CDR2 SVGIG (reference sequence). This CDR3 spans 12 amino acids. CDR3 sequence (DNA): TGTGCCTGGAGTGTTGGGACTACTGAAGCTTTCTTT. It translates to CAWSVGTTEAFF.

The J gene is TRBJ2-7, the V gene TRBV29-1, with TRBD1 matching 8 bases. Germline V CDR1 and CDR2: SQVTM, ANQGSEA. The trim removed 5 bases at V and 1 base at J, leaving 4 bases unmatched. The CDR3 covers 13 residues. The CDR3 spells CSVRTGSSYEQYF. The CDR3 DNA reads TGCAGCGTTAGGACAGGGTCTTCCTACGAGCAGTACTTC.

In this sample, this clone turned up a few times. The chain links TRBV18 to TRBJ2-7; TRBD1 aligns across 11 bases. Germline V gene data show CDR1 as KGHSH and CDR2 as LQKENI. After removal of 3 bases from V and 7 bases from J, the junction contained 8 bases not matched to a gene. The CDR3 covers 15 residues. CDR3 loop: CASSPPDRGQGEQYF. In nucleotides, the CDR3 is TGTGCCAGCTCACCGCCGGACAGGGGGCAAGGAGAGCAGTACTTC.

This rearrangement joins TRBV9 to TRBJ1-2, with D possibly being TRBD1 (6 bases). CDR1 is SGDLS and CDR2 is YYNGEE in the germline V gene. Trimming pared 0 bases from V and 3 bases from J, leaving 9 bases between. CDR3 size: 14 residues. In nucleotides, the CDR3 is TGTGCCAGCAGCGTAGCCTCAGGGGACTATGGCTACACCTTC. Translation: CASSVASGDYGYTF.